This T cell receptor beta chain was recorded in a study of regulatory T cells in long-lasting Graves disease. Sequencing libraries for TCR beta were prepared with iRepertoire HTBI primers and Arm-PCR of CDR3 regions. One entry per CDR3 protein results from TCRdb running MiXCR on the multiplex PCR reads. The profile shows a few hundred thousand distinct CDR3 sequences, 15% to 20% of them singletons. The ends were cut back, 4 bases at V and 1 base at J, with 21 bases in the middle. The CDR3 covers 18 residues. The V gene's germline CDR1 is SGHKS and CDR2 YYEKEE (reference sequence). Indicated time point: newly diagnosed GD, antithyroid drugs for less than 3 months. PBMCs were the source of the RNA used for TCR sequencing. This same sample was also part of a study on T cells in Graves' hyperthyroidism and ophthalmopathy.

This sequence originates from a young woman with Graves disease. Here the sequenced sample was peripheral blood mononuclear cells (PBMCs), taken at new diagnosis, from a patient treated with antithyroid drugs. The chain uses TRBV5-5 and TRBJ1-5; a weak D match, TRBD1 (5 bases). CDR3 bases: TGTGCCAGCAGCCGCGAGGTGGCAGCAGGGTTCAGCAATCAGCCCCAGCATTTT. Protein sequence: CASSREVAAGFSNQPQHF.